The rows below give T cell receptor beta chains drawn from one sample of a study of T-cell memory formation after mild COVID-19. TCRdb reprocessed the 5' RACE reads with MiXCR, giving one entry per CDR3 protein. The sample lists approximately 570,000 distinct CDR3 sequences, more than 15% occurring once. The sample was PBMCs or a T cell subset sorted from them (not recorded which). The receptor set was obtained from an adult woman who had mild COVID-19 (a few samples of this study predate the infection). Cell type and time point are not known. Both conserved end residues are part of each CDR3. A D gene is named only where the DNA matches it firmly. Size is omitted from some rows. Given values are once, few, many or a class for expanded clones.

V gene	J gene	D gene	clone size	CDR3 protein	CDR3 DNA
TRBV5-6	TRBJ2-5	TRBD2	NA	CASSSIGLAGGLHGTQYF	TGTGCCAGCAGCTCCATTGGACTAGCGGGAGGGTTGCATGGGACCCAGTACTTC
TRBV20-1	TRBJ1-5	NA	few	CSARLGYNQPQHF	TGCAGTGCTAGACTCGGGTACAATCAGCCCCAGCATTTT
TRBV6-5	TRBJ2-7	TRBD2	NA	CASRPLAGDEQYF	TGTGCCAGCAGGCCACTAGCGGGAGACGAGCAGTACTTC
TRBV5-6	TRBJ2-1	NA	NA	CASSFLSGAAYNEQFF	TGTGCCAGCAGCTTTTTATCTGGAGCGGCCTACAATGAGCAGTTCTTC
TRBV6-1	TRBJ1-3	NA	NA	CASTGLAGYGNTIYF	TGTGCCAGCACCGGCCTGGCAGGGTACGGAAACACCATATATTTT
TRBV19	TRBJ1-2	TRBD1	NA	CASSRITGGDYGYTF	TGTGCCAGTAGTAGAATTACAGGGGGCGACTATGGCTACACCTTC
TRBV15	TRBJ2-4	NA	NA	CATSRGGPELAKNIQYF	TGTGCCACCAGCAGAGGAGGTCCCGAACTAGCCAAAAACATTCAGTACTTC
TRBV5-1	TRBJ1-1	NA	few	CASSLDRDLAEAFF	TGCGCCAGCAGCTTGGACAGGGATCTGGCTGAAGCTTTCTTT
TRBV6-1	TRBJ2-2	TRBD1	NA	CATDKTGETGELFF	TGTGCCACCGATAAGACAGGGGAGACCGGGGAGCTGTTTTTT
TRBV2	TRBJ1-6	NA	few	CASSRQNSPLHF	TGTGCCAGCAGTCGGCAAAATTCACCCCTCCACTTT
TRBV5-1	TRBJ2-2	NA	NA	CASFVIPNTGELFF	TGCGCCAGCTTTGTCATTCCGAACACCGGGGAGCTGTTTTTT
TRBV5-1	TRBJ1-4	NA	NA	CASSLDLSEKLFF	TGCGCCAGCAGCTTGGATCTGTCTGAAAAACTGTTTTTT
TRBV12-3/TRBV12-4	TRBJ1-6	TRBD1	NA	CASSLDRVSPLHF	TGTGCCAGCAGTCTGGACAGGGTTTCACCCCTCCACTTT
TRBV4-1	TRBJ2-7	NA	NA	CASSQDEWDRAYEQYF	TGCGCCAGCAGCCAAGATGAATGGGACCGAGCCTACGAGCAGTACTTC
TRBV27	TRBJ1-6	NA	few	CASSADPISPLHF	TGTGCCAGCAGTGCGGACCCTATATCACCCCTCCACTTT
TRBV4-2	TRBJ1-2	TRBD1	NA	CASRQTTGIYGYTF	TGTGCCAGCAGGCAAACGACAGGGATTTATGGCTACACCTTC
TRBV5-1	TRBJ1-5	NA	NA	CASNLGPRSGMGNQPQHF	TGCGCCAGCAACTTGGGTCCCAGGTCGGGCATGGGCAATCAGCCCCAGCATTTT
TRBV2	TRBJ2-7	NA	few	CASRLRRLYEQYF	TGTGCCAGCAGGCTCAGACGTCTATACGAGCAGTACTTC
TRBV12-3/TRBV12-4	TRBJ1-5	NA	few	CASSLSGVRNQPQHF	TGTGCCAGCAGTTTATCCGGGGTTCGCAATCAGCCCCAGCATTTT
TRBV5-1	TRBJ2-3	NA	NA	CASRGPPDSRGTDTQYF	TGCGCCAGCAGAGGGCCTCCGGATTCGCGAGGAACAGATACGCAGTATTTT
TRBV7-2	TRBJ2-1	NA	NA	CASSLPAAEQFF	TGTGCCAGCAGCCTACCCGCAGCTGAGCAGTTCTTC
TRBV12-3/TRBV12-4	TRBJ1-2	NA	few	CASSLDSSYYGYTF	TGTGCCAGCAGCCTGGACAGCTCTTACTATGGCTACACCTTC
TRBV29-1	TRBJ1-2	NA	NA	CSVEDSRAGSYGYTF	TGCAGCGTTGAAGATTCCCGGGCGGGGAGCTATGGCTACACCTTC
TRBV7-9	TRBJ2-1	NA	NA	CASSLDLGIVHNEQFF	TGTGCCAGCAGCTTAGATCTGGGGATTGTACACAATGAGCAGTTCTTC
TRBV25-1	TRBJ2-1	TRBD1	NA	CASSRQGISSYNEQFF	TGTGCCAGCAGTAGACAGGGAATTTCCTCCTACAATGAGCAGTTCTTC
TRBV5-1	TRBJ1-4	NA	few	CASSPYTATNEKLFF	TGCGCCAGCAGCCCCTATACCGCAACTAATGAAAAACTGTTTTTT